This T cell receptor (beta chain) was sequenced in a study of patients and donors after allogeneic stem cell transplantation. TCRdb fed the RT-PCR reads into MiXCR, producing one record per CDR3 protein. The sample holds 400,000 to 450,000 distinct CDR3 sequences; 16% are singletons and the top ten take around 6.8%. This clonotype was counted only a few times. V gave up 4 bases and J gave up 3 bases; unmatched junction bases: 7. CDR1 is SGHTA, CDR2 FQGNSA, per germline. The CDR3 runs to 17 residues. The TCR comes from a human donor who was either an allogeneic HSCT recipient or a stem cell or donor lymphocyte infusion donor (not recorded which). It is not recorded whose cells these are; they may come from a transplant donor. The chain has TRBV7-2 and TRBJ2-4; 12 bases are shared with TRBD1. The sample was blood, either unsorted or a sorted T cell fraction (not recorded which). In nucleotides, the CDR3 is TGTGCCAGCAGCTCTCGGGACAGGGGGCCTGACAAAAACATTCAGTACTTC. Its translation is CASSSRDRGPDKNIQYF.